This T cell receptor (beta chain) was retrieved from a study of tumor and adjacent non-tumor tissue in lung cancer. Study results and limitations: TCR diversity was significantly greater in tumor than normal lung tissue. In normal lung, the top 100 clones were significantly more dominant than in tumor. Higher tumor TCR diversity was associated with shorter survival.

This clonotype was recorded only once. Its specificity is unknown. At one of its ends the junction is not consistent with the germline gene, which may arise from a read error. TCRbeta libraries were built with three rounds of nested PCR, modified from ARM-PCR. One entry per CDR3 protein results from TCRdb running MiXCR on the multiplex PCR reads. This sample has 35,000 to 55,000 distinct CDR3 sequences, with 60% found just once. The CDR3 has 14 residues. CDR1 and CDR2 (germline): ENHRY, SYGVKD. This sample's RNA came from whole unsorted tissue. Distant lung tissue was collected more than 3 cm away from the tumor edge.

This TCR was sampled from a man aged 50 to 60 with non-small cell lung cancer. The sequenced material came from distant non-tumor lung tissue. The V and J genes are TRBV10-3 and TRBJ2-7, with 7 positions matching TRBD1. The CDR3 sequence: CAIRSDGTDYEQCF. The CDR3 nucleotides are TGTGCCATCAGGTCCGATGGGACAGACTACGAGCAGTGCTTC.